These 28 T cell receptor beta chains were sequenced from one sample in a study of human T cells and chemical hapten exposure. Time point: pre-sensitization, week 0. Treatment indicated: therapeutic diphenylcyclopropenone sensitization with weekly scalp DPC. One entry per CDR3 protein results from TCRdb running MiXCR on the RACE reads. There are around 100,000 distinct CDR3 sequences in the sample; more than 10% occur only once, and approximately 3.3% lies in the top ten. The sample was whole blood, taken in connection with sensitization to the hapten diphenylcyclopropenone (DPC). These receptor sequences come from a woman aged 55-75 years with alopecia areata. Some clones in this sample may be carry-over from other donors' samples.

The rearrangement uses TRBV20-1 and TRBJ2-1, with TRBD1 matching 9 bases. CDR1 DFQATT and CDR2 SNEGSKA come from the germline V gene (reference sequence). This CDR3 has 15 residues. J gave up 6 bases and V 4 bases, and 10 bases lay outside the gene matches. CDR3 sequence reads: CSATSAGTGSNEQFF. The CDR3 coding sequence is TGCAGTGCTACGTCGGCCGGGACAGGGTCCAATGAGCAGTTCTTC.

The V gene is TRBV23-1, the J gene TRBJ1-5; 7 bases line up with TRBD1. TRBV23-1 is known as an ORF, though its function is uncertain. The CDR3 is made up of 15 amino acids. Trimming cost V 8 bases and J 7 bases; bases outside gene matches: 14. CDR3 sequence: CASLNPADRDQPQHF. CDR3 sequence (DNA): TGCGCCAGCCTCAACCCCGCCGACAGGGACCAGCCCCAGCATTTT.

The chain combines TRBV19 with TRBJ1-4; 7 bases agree with TRBD1. The J segment lost 4 bases and the V segment lost 4 bases, leaving 12 bases of the junction unmatched. The germline V gene has CDR1 LNHDA and CDR2 SQIVND (reference sequence). CDR3 length: 17 amino acids. CDR3 region: CASSNYGTGTVNEKLFF. CDR3 nucleotides: TGTGCCAGTAGTAACTACGGAACCGGGACAGTTAATGAAAAACTGTTTTTT.

This clonotype turned up a few times. The chain is built from TRBV2 and TRBJ1-1, with D unresolved. The germline V gene encodes CDR1 SNHLY and CDR2 FYNNEI. V was shortened by 8 bases and J by 6 bases, with 10 bases between the two germline ends. This CDR3 is 11 amino acids long. The CDR3 DNA reads as TGTGCCAGCGTCCTGCTGGCTGAAGCTTTCTTT. This encodes CASVLLAEAFF.

Only a few counts were recorded for this clonotype. The J gene is TRBJ2-1, the V gene TRBV24-1; 9 bases line up with TRBD1. CDR3 size: 15 residues. CDR1 KGHDR and CDR2 SFDVKD come from the germline V gene. J gave up 6 bases and V 4 bases, and 6 bases lay outside the gene matches. CDR3 nucleotides: TGTGCCACCAGTGAAAGGACAGGGGCGCCCAATGAGCAGTTCTTC. Translating gives CATSERTGAPNEQFF.

This clonotype occurred many times. This chain connects TRBV18 to TRBJ2-7; 10 bases map to TRBD2. CDR3 length equals 18 residues. The germline V gene encodes CDR1 KGHSH and CDR2 LQKENI. V shed 0 bases, J shed 2 bases, and the junction held 10 bases outside the gene matches. The DNA for the CDR3 is TGTGCCAGCTCACCACCGGGGCTAGCGGGGGACCCAACCTACGAGCAGTACTTC. It encodes CASSPPGLAGDPTYEQYF.

The gene calls are TRBV5-1 and TRBJ1-5; possible D gene TRBD1, 6 bases. CDR1 and CDR2 (germline): SGHRS, YFSETQ. This CDR3 is 14 amino acids long. Trimming took off 2 bases at V and 7 bases at J, with 13 bases between the two ends. The CDR3, as DNA: TGCGCCAGCAGCTTCGGGGACATAGGGCAGCCCCAGCATTTT. This sequence encodes CASSFGDIGQPQHF.

This clonotype was recorded at least ten times. This chain links TRBV5-1 with TRBJ1-1, with D hard to call. The ends were cut back, 5 bases at V and 8 bases at J, with 19 bases in the middle. Germline CDR1 SGHRS, CDR2 YFSETQ. The CDR3 has 14 residues. The CDR3 protein is CASSFPGLDREAFF. In DNA form, the CDR3 reads TGCGCCAGCAGTTTCCCGGGTCTAGATCGGGAAGCTTTCTTT. The variable domain in full, with the rest retrieved from reference TRBV5-1 and TRBJ1-1, is KAGVTQTPRYLIKTRGQQVTLSCSPISGHRSVSWYQQTPGQGLQFLFEYFSETQRNKGNFPGRFSGRQFSNSRSEMNVSTLELGDSALYLCASSFPGLDREAFFGQGTRLTVV.

V usage is TRBV28 and J usage is TRBJ2-7; the match to TRBD1 covers 9 bases. The CDR3 consists of 13 residues. Looked up from germline, CDR1 is MDHEN and CDR2 is SYDVKM. The V segment lost 7 bases and the J segment 4 bases; nucleotides outside the gene matches: 5. The CDR3 sequence is CASNRDRAYEQYF. CDR3 DNA sequence: TGTGCCAGCAACCGGGACAGGGCGTACGAGCAGTACTTC.

This clonotype was detected ten times or more. V usage is TRBV7-3 and J usage is TRBJ2-3; 7 bases line up with TRBD2. J lost 4 bases, V lost 7 bases, and 8 bases had no gene match. Germline CDR1 reads SGHTA; CDR2 reads FQGTGA. CDR3 length equals 14 residues. The CDR3 loop is CASKITSAADTQYF. In nucleotides, the CDR3 is TGTGCCAGCAAAATCACTAGCGCTGCAGATACGCAGTATTTT.

The V and J genes are TRBV5-5 and TRBJ2-6; TRBD1 might be the D (6 bases). V was trimmed by 1 base and J by 0 bases, leaving 11 bases between them. This CDR3 comprises 17 residues. Germline CDR1 and CDR2: SGHKS and YYEKEE (reference sequence). The CDR3 loop reads CASSLFQDSSGANVLTF. Here the CDR3 DNA reads TGTGCCAGCAGCTTGTTTCAGGACAGCTCTGGGGCCAACGTCCTGACTTTC.

This clonotype has only a few counts. The chain couples TRBV9 to TRBJ2-7, with D unresolved. The CDR3 totals 14 residues. V was cut by 0 bases and J by 2 bases, with 9 bases left in between. CDR1 and CDR2 from the germline V gene are SGDLS and YYNGEE. As DNA, the CDR3 is TGTGCCAGCAGCGTAGATTCCTCCCCCTACGAGCAGTACTTC. This gives the protein CASSVDSSPYEQYF.

About this clonotype itself: With a much larger clone just one base away, this may be a read error. The chain is built from TRBV7-6 and TRBJ2-1; TRBD1 might be the D (5 bases). The CDR3 is made up of 14 amino acids. Trimming took 3 bases from V and 5 from J, leaving 11 bases between them. Per germline, CDR1 SGHVS and CDR2 FNYEAQ. CDR3 region: CASSLEQVNNEQFF. CDR3 DNA sequence: TGTGCCAGCAGCTTGGAACAGGTAAACAATGAGCAGTTCTTC. Based on the CDR3 plus reference TRBV7-6 and TRBJ2-1, the full variable domain is GAGVSQSPRYKVTKRGQDVALRCDPISGHVSLYWYRQALGQGPEFLTYFNYEAQQDKSGLPNDRFSAERPEGSISTLTIQRTEQRDSAMYRCASSLEQVNNEQFFGPGTRLTVL.

Only a few counts were recorded for this clonotype. The chain has TRBV29-1 and TRBJ1-2, with 7 positions matching TRBD1. This CDR3 spans 13 amino acids. Trimming cost V 7 bases and J 1 base; bases outside gene matches: 6. Germline loops: CDR1 SQVTM, CDR2 ANQGSEA. The CDR3 reads CSAQGQLNYGYTF. Here the CDR3 DNA reads TGCAGCGCACAGGGACAGCTTAACTATGGCTACACCTTC.

This clonotype was seen at least ten times. The V and J genes are TRBV27 and TRBJ1-2; D gene uncertain. With 6 bases removed from V and 5 bases from J, the gap between germline ends came to 16 bases. The CDR3 is 14 residues long. CDR1 MNHEY and CDR2 SMNVEV come from the germline V gene (reference sequence). CDR3 DNA sequence: TGTGCCAGCAGGGGGTTTACGCGAGGTTATGGCTACACCTTC. Translation gives CASRGFTRGYGYTF.

This clonotype was observed many times. V usage is TRBV18 and J usage is TRBJ1-5; no firm D call. V was trimmed by 5 bases and J by 0 bases, leaving 23 bases between them. The CDR3 consists of 19 residues. The V gene's germline CDR1 is KGHSH and CDR2 LQKENI. The CDR3 loop reads CASSRRERTQRDSNQPQHF. The CDR3 DNA is TGTGCCAGCTCAAGGAGGGAAAGGACCCAGAGAGATAGCAATCAGCCCCAGCATTTT. Together with reference TRBV18 and TRBJ1-5, the CDR3 gives the full variable domain: NAGVMQNPRHLVRRRGQEARLRCSPMKGHSHVYWYRQLPEEGLKFMVYLQKENIIDESGMPKERFSAEFPKEGPSILRIQQVVRGDSAAYFCASSRRERTQRDSNQPQHFGDGTRLSIL.

This clonotype has a count of ten or more. DNA for the CDR3: TGTGCCAGCTCAGACAGATACTACGAGCAGTACTTC. Translated, it gives CASSDRYYEQYF. J is TRBJ2-7 and V is TRBV18; D possibly corresponds to TRBD1 (5 bases). This CDR3 region has 12 residues. Germline V gene lookup returns CDR1 KGHSH and CDR2 LQKENI. Trimming took 5 bases from V and 3 from J, leaving 8 bases between them.

This clonotype was picked up many times. This chain joins TRBV7-9 and TRBJ2-6; 8 nucleotides align to TRBD1. The V gene end was trimmed by 6 bases and the J gene end by 2 bases; junction bases not matched to a gene: 0. Looked up from germline, CDR1 is SEHNR and CDR2 is FQNEAQ (reference sequence). The CDR3 covers 14 residues. The CDR3 DNA is TGTGCCAGCAGACAGGGGGCTGGGGCCAACGTCCTGACTTTC. Amino acid sequence: CASRQGAGANVLTF.

This clonotype was seen a few times. This chain connects TRBV5-1 to TRBJ2-7; maybe TRBD2 (5 bases). V was cut by 0 bases and J by 10 bases, with 8 bases left in between. CDR1 and CDR2 from the germline V gene are SGHRS and YFSETQ. The CDR3 contains 11 residues. DNA for the CDR3: TGCGCCAGCAGCTTGGCCGGGAATCAGTACTTC. This encodes CASSLAGNQYF.

This clonotype occurred many times. This chain joins TRBV7-9 and TRBJ1-1; 8 bases map to TRBD1. The CDR3 consists of 15 residues. The trim removed 0 bases at V and 4 bases at J, leaving 4 bases unmatched. In germline, CDR1 is SEHNR, CDR2 FQNEAQ (reference sequence). CDR3 amino acids: CASSLAGQGGTEAFF. The CDR3 coding sequence is TGTGCCAGCAGCTTAGCCGGACAGGGAGGCACTGAAGCTTTCTTT.

This clonotype was seen repeatedly, ten times or more. The chain couples TRBV5-4 to TRBJ2-3; perhaps TRBD1 as D (6 bases). Germline V gene lookup returns CDR1 SGHNT and CDR2 YYREEE (reference sequence). Between the trimmed V and J ends, which lost 0 bases and 6 bases, there was a span of 11 bases. The CDR3 consists of 14 residues. CDR3 residues: CASSLEQGSDTQYF. The CDR3 DNA sequence: TGTGCCAGCAGCTTGGAGCAGGGGTCTGATACGCAGTATTTT.

This clonotype was detected a few times. The gene calls are TRBV30 and TRBJ1-6, with D perhaps matching TRBD1 (6 bases). The CDR3 is 14 residues long. Deletions cut 2 bases from V and 7 bases from J, with 12 bases between. Germline V lookup: CDR1 GTSNPN, CDR2 SVGIG (reference sequence). CDR3 DNA: TGTGCCTGGAGTCCCAGGGGAAGCAATTCACCCCTCCACTTT. Translated, it gives CAWSPRGSNSPLHF.

In this sample, this clonotype turned up once. The rearrangement links TRBV24-1 to TRBJ2-3; the match to TRBD1 covers 10 bases. V dropped 3 bases and J dropped 6; count of bases not matched to a gene: 5. This CDR3 spans 15 amino acids. Germline values: CDR1 KGHDR, CDR2 SFDVKD. The CDR3 is CATSDGTGARDTQYF. The CDR3 DNA reads TGTGCCACCAGTGATGGGACAGGGGCGAGGGATACGCAGTATTTT.

This clonotype was observed at least ten times. The chain has TRBV7-3 and TRBJ2-1, with D possibly being TRBD1 or TRBD2 (5 bases each). The CDR3 is made up of 13 amino acids. V lost 1 base, J lost 6 bases, and 7 bases lay in between. Germline values: CDR1 SGHTA, CDR2 FQGTGA. CDR3 sequence: CASSLRGFNEQFF. The CDR3 DNA is TGTGCCAGCAGCTTAAGGGGGTTCAATGAGCAGTTCTTC.

About this clonotype itself: A much larger clone differs from this one at a single base, so this may be a read error. This chain connects TRBV5-6 to TRBJ1-2, with no clear D. CDR3 length: 15 residues. Germline CDR1 SGHDT, CDR2 YYEEEE. Trimming shortened V by 4 bases and J by 4 bases, and 17 bases separated the two germline ends. The chain's CDR3 is CASSDAPWPGYGYTF. CDR3 bases: TGTGCCAGCAGCGATGCTCCGTGGCCAGGCTATGGCTACACCTTC.

A few counts support this clonotype. The chain joins TRBV7-2 to TRBJ2-1, with D hard to call. The CDR3 runs 15 residues. The V gene lost 7 bases and the J gene lost 0 bases, with 13 bases spanning the gap. Looked up from germline, CDR1 is SGHTA and CDR2 is FQGNSA. The CDR3 loop is CASTSGASSYNEQFF. The CDR3 DNA is TGTGCCAGCACTAGTGGCGCCAGCTCCTACAATGAGCAGTTCTTC.

This clonotype was recorded at least ten times. This chain joins TRBV5-1 and TRBJ2-1; 7 bases fit TRBD2. CDR1 is SGHRS and CDR2 is YFSETQ in the germline V gene. The ends lost 2 bases at V and 4 bases at J; junction bases unmatched: 6. This CDR3 region has 15 residues. Written as DNA, the CDR3 is TGCGCCAGCAGCTTTGCGGGGGATGGTTACAATGAGCAGTTCTTC. Translation gives CASSFAGDGYNEQFF.

The sample holds many counts of this clonotype. The chain is built from TRBV11-2 and TRBJ1-1; unclear D gene. CDR3 length: 14 residues. Deletions cut 6 bases from V and 7 bases from J, with 18 bases between. The V gene's germline CDR1 is SGHAT and CDR2 FQNNGV. The DNA for the CDR3 is TGTGCCAGCAGACGAAGTCCGGGTGTGAATGAAGCTTTCTTT. It encodes CASRRSPGVNEAFF.